Listed here is a single TCR beta chain. Antigen specificity is unknown. The V gene end was trimmed by 5 bases and the J gene end by 8 bases; junction bases not matched to a gene: 8. The CDR3 loop spans 15 amino acids. Per germline, CDR1 MNHNS and CDR2 SASEGT. The data stem from a study of shared clonotypes between healthy human individuals. Findings of the study overall: Sharing across four donors was highest in naive CD4 (roughly 5%) and lowest in memory CD8 (around 0.4%).

The method was immunoSEQ multiplex PCR; TCRdb's version includes in-frame clones alone and lacks a portion of them. The sample holds 550,000 to 700,000 clones, around three quarters seen once. Sequencing was carried out using memory CD4+ T cells sorted from blood. Subset of the sample: CD45RA-negative fraction. This receptor was obtained from a woman in her twenties or thirties in good health. The chain carries TRBV6-1 and TRBJ2-1; 11 bases map to TRBD1. The CDR3 sequence: CASSSGQGAIDEQFF. CDR3 coding DNA: TGTGCCAGCAGTTCCGGACAGGGGGCGATTGATGAGCAGTTCTTC.